A selection of T cell receptor beta chains follows, all from one sample in a study of OX40 agonist ivuxolimab in advanced cancers. The repertoire was sequenced with immunoSEQ multiplex PCR; TCRdb's copy has only in-frame clones and lacks some. The table has roughly 60,000 clones, roughly nine tenths seen once. The sample here was CD4+ or CD8+ T cells sorted from blood, taken in a trial of the OX40 agonist ivuxolimab. These receptors were collected from an adult with an advanced solid tumor such as melanoma, head and neck, liver or kidney cancer. CDR3s include the opening cysteine and the closing phenylalanine or tryptophan. The order of the fields is clone size, D gene, V gene, J gene, CDR3 protein, CDR3 DNA. D genes are given only for firm matches. Some rows have no size entry. The others give once, few or many, or a class for an expanded clone.

many	TRBD1	TRBV4-2	TRBJ2-7	CASSQDTGGWDEQYF	TGTGCCAGCAGCCAGGACACAGGGGGGTGGGACGAGCAGTACTTC
NA	NA	TRBV18	TRBJ2-5	CASGGKSQETQYF	TGTGCCAGCGGGGGGAAGTCCCAAGAGACCCAGTACTTC
NA	NA	TRBV9	TRBJ2-1	CASSVRHNEQFF	TGTGCCAGCAGCGTACGACACAATGAGCAGTTCTTC
NA	TRBD2	TRBV7-3	TRBJ2-7	CASSSMAGGFYEQYF	TGTGCCAGCAGCTCGATGGCGGGGGGCTTCTACGAGCAGTACTTC
NA	NA	TRBV11-2	TRBJ2-1	CASSSAAGVYNEQFF	TGTGCCAGCAGCTCGGCGGCAGGGGTTTACAATGAGCAGTTCTTC
once	NA	TRBV29-1	TRBJ2-7	CSVFTGSLYEQYF	TGCAGCGTATTTACCGGGAGCTTGTACGAGCAGTACTTC
once	NA	TRBV19	TRBJ1-1	CASSIDQGTEAFF	TGTGCCAGTAGTATAGATCAGGGGACTGAAGCTTTCTTT
NA	NA	TRBV7-9	TRBJ2-7	CASSLSSGGVHEQYF	TGTGCCAGCAGCTTAAGTTCAGGAGGGGTCCACGAGCAGTACTTC
NA	NA	TRBV6-1	TRBJ1-5	CASSDYRQEVRPQHF	TGTGCCAGCAGTGATTACCGGCAGGAGGTTCGGCCCCAGCATTTT
NA	NA	TRBV21-1	TRBJ2-1	CASSNGTSVNEQFF	TGTGCCAGCAGCAACGGGACTAGCGTCAATGAGCAGTTCTTC
NA	NA	TRBV30	TRBJ1-1	CAWSVLTNTEAFF	TGTGCCTGGAGTGTACTAACCAACACTGAAGCTTTCTTT
NA	NA	TRBV7-9	TRBJ1-1	CASLGHSGTEAFF	TGTGCCAGCTTAGGTCATAGCGGCACTGAAGCTTTCTTT
NA	TRBD2	TRBV7-6	TRBJ2-3	CASSSKLTGLLTDTQYF	TGTGCCAGCAGCTCGAAACTCACGGGACTACTCACAGATACGCAGTATTTT
NA	NA	TRBV19	TRBJ2-1	CASSKQYNEQFF	TGTGCCAGTAGTAAGCAGTACAATGAGCAGTTCTTC
few	NA	TRBV7-8	TRBJ2-7	CASSLDPYYEQYF	TGTGCCAGCAGCCTGGACCCTTACTACGAGCAGTACTTC
NA	NA	TRBV2	TRBJ1-2	CASSGVDSYGYTF	TGTGCCAGCAGTGGGGTGGACAGCTATGGCTACACCTTC
once	TRBD2	TRBV4-1	TRBJ2-3	CASSQTSGRLDTQYF	TGCGCCAGCAGCCAAACTAGCGGGAGATTAGATACGCAGTATTTT
NA	NA	TRBV2	TRBJ1-1	CASSDGRTEAFF	TGTGCCAGCAGCGACGGGCGCACTGAAGCTTTCTTT
NA	TRBD1	TRBV5-1	TRBJ2-2	CASSRTGGTGELFF	TGCGCCAGCAGCCGGACAGGGGGAACCGGGGAGCTGTTTTTT
NA	TRBD1	TRBV15	TRBJ1-6	CATTTGGTGGSPLHF	TGTGCCACCACCACCGGGGGGACAGGCGGTTCACCCCTCCACTTT
NA	TRBD1	TRBV27	TRBJ2-3	CASSPTGVDTQYF	TGTGCCAGCAGTCCCACAGGGGTAGATACGCAGTATTTT
NA	NA	TRBV14	TRBJ1-2	CASSQVGGYGYTF	TGTGCCAGCAGCCAAGTAGGGGGCTATGGCTACACCTTC
NA	NA	TRBV5-4	TRBJ2-6	CASSLLGSGANVLTF	TGTGCCAGCAGCTTACTAGGGTCTGGGGCCAACGTCCTGACTTTC
NA	TRBD1	TRBV29-1	TRBJ2-1	CSVRPGQGALNEQFF	TGCAGCGTGAGGCCCGGACAGGGAGCTCTCAATGAGCAGTTCTTC
once	NA	TRBV29-1	TRBJ2-2	CSVELGNTGELFF	TGCAGCGTTGAACTGGGGAACACCGGGGAGCTGTTTTTT
NA	NA	TRBV9	TRBJ2-3	CASSVGSWEDTQYF	TGTGCCAGCAGCGTAGGGTCCTGGGAAGATACGCAGTATTTT
NA	NA	TRBV19	TRBJ2-1	CASTWDGFNNEQFF	TGTGCCAGTACGTGGGACGGGTTCAACAATGAGCAGTTCTTC
NA	NA	TRBV7-9	TRBJ1-1	CASSPGGQILAFF	TGTGCCAGCAGCCCCGGAGGACAGATATTGGCTTTCTTT
NA	NA	TRBV29-1	TRBJ1-2	CSVQTHYGYTF	TGCAGCGTCCAGACACACTATGGCTACACCTTC
NA	TRBD2	TRBV28	TRBJ2-1	CASSFSPRLAGSYNEQFF	TGTGCCAGCAGTTTTTCTCCGAGACTAGCGGGCTCCTACAATGAGCAGTTCTTC
NA	NA	TRBV19	TRBJ2-5	CASSPQRGAETQYF	TGTGCCAGTAGTCCTCAACGGGGGGCGGAGACCCAGTACTTC
NA	NA	TRBV27	TRBJ1-6	CASTPGTREAPLHF	TGTGCCAGCACCCCGGGGACCAGGGAAGCACCCCTCCACTTT
NA	NA	TRBV7-9	TRBJ2-7	CASSGQRDEQYF	TGTGCCAGCAGCGGGCAAAGAGACGAGCAGTACTTC
NA	NA	TRBV7-2	TRBJ1-2	CASSLSMANYGYTF	TGTGCCAGCAGCTTATCAATGGCTAACTATGGCTACACCTTC
NA	NA	TRBV10-1	TRBJ2-7	CASSEPDRAYEQYF	TGCGCCAGCAGTGAGCCGGACAGAGCCTACGAGCAGTACTTC
NA	NA	TRBV9	TRBJ2-3	CASSVGGGATDTQYF	TGTGCCAGCAGCGTAGGGGGCGGGGCCACAGATACGCAGTATTTT
NA	NA	TRBV7-6	TRBJ2-3	CASSLSRTDTQYF	TGTGCCAGCAGCTTATCCCGCACAGATACGCAGTATTTT
NA	NA	TRBV28	TRBJ2-5	CASSLLLGTQYF	TGTGCCAGCAGTCTGTTATTGGGGACCCAGTACTTC
NA	NA	TRBV7-9	TRBJ2-1	CASSSTDPLWEQFF	TGTGCCAGCAGCTCCACCGACCCTTTATGGGAGCAGTTCTTC
NA	TRBD1	TRBV10-3	TRBJ2-1	CAIRQGQIYNEQFF	TGTGCCATCAGACAGGGGCAGATATACAATGAGCAGTTCTTC
NA	NA	TRBV7-6	TRBJ1-4	CASSLRGWGEKLFF	TGTGCCAGCAGCTTAAGGGGATGGGGCGAAAAACTGTTTTTT